This T cell receptor (beta chain) was identified in a study of technical replicates of blood from four donors. CDR3 size: 16 residues. Germline CDR1 reads LNHDA; CDR2 reads SQIVND (reference sequence). V was clipped by 4 bases and J by 6 bases; unmatched bases: 11. Clones were read by immunoSEQ multiplex PCR, and TCRdb kept only the in-frame ones, dropping some. This sample yields more than 11,000 clones, of which about 82% are seen a single time; roughly 12% belongs to the top ten. The sample was PBMCs. The gene calls are TRBV19 and TRBJ2-2, with TRBD1 matching over 7 bases. This TCR derives from a human donor in good health. CDR3 nucleotide sequence: TGTGCCAGTAGTAGTTCTGGACAGGTGGGATCCGGGGAGCTGTTTTTT. Translation: CASSSSGQVGSGELFF.